This record covers a single T cell receptor (beta chain). The antigen is undetermined. The sample belongs to a study of CD8+CD57+ T cells in acquired aplastic anemia. Study in general: DNA from sorted CD4+ and CD8+ cells averaged around 3.2 ug.

V lost 2 bases, J lost 6 bases, and 14 bases lay in between. The length of the CDR3 is 14 residues. Per germline, CDR1 SGHKS and CDR2 YYEKEE (reference sequence). Study results and limitations: Patients showed no significant difference from controls in CD8+ Simpson's diversity.

Profiling that covered TCR beta VDJ and CDR3 relied on genomic DNA as its template. TCRdb redid the calling of the reads with MiXCR, one entry per CDR3 protein. Among hundreds of thousands of distinct CDR3 sequences listed, 65% to 75% were seen once. Sequences were obtained from sorted CD4+, CD8+, or CD8+CD57+ T cells (not recorded which) from PBMCs. V is TRBV5-5 and J is TRBJ1-2; perhaps TRBD1 as D (6 bases). The clonotype originates from a human donor in good health, serving as a control. The CDR3 spells CASSFPGAYDGYTF. For the CDR3, the DNA is TGTGCCAGCAGCTTCCCGGGGGCTTACGATGGCTACACCTTC.